The 5 T cell receptor beta chains below come from one sample, sequenced in a study of T cells in tuberculosis. The protocol was immunoSEQ multiplex PCR, while the TCRdb copy is restricted to in-frame clones and leaves out a portion. The sample contains approximately 59,000 clones, roughly 87% of which appear only once. Sorting used thawed, overnight-rested PBMC stained with anti-CD3, a viability dye and GMM-loaded CD1B tetramer. The lipid loaded on the CD1B tetramers was C32 glucose monomycolate from Rhodococcus equi. Sequencing used CD1b-GMM tetramer-negative cells sorted from PBMCs. Receptors originate from an adult woman with latent tuberculosis.

This clone was picked up a small number of times. The same CDR3 can be traced to other DNA sequences in this sample. This chain uses TRBV29-1 with TRBJ2-7; D ambiguous. Trimming took 5 bases from V and 1 from J, leaving 9 bases between them. This CDR3 spans 12 amino acids. The germline gives CDR1 SQVTM, CDR2 ANQGSEA. CDR3 residues: CSVRTGSYEQYF. The CDR3 bases are TGCAGCGTTCGTACGGGTTCCTACGAGCAGTACTTC.

This rearrangement joins TRBV5-4 to TRBJ2-1; 10 nucleotides match TRBD1. The CDR3 totals 15 residues. V lost 4 bases and J lost 2; bases outside the gene matches: 3. Germline CDR1 reads SGHNT; CDR2 reads YYREEE (reference sequence). As DNA, the CDR3 is TGTGCCAGCAGCCCGGACAGGGGGACCTACAATGAGCAGTTCTTC. Its protein is CASSPDRGTYNEQFF.

This clone was counted once. J is TRBJ2-5 and V is TRBV6-6, with 7 bases that match TRBD1. The germline V gene encodes CDR1 MNHNY and CDR2 SVGAGI (reference sequence). The length of the CDR3 is 13 residues. Losses at the gene ends were 10 bases for V and 4 bases for J; bases not matched to a gene: 9. CDR3 nucleotides: TGTGCCACTTATCACAGGGGATTAGAGACCCAGTACTTC. This codes for CATYHRGLETQYF.

V usage is TRBV7-9 and J usage is TRBJ2-5; a weak D match, TRBD2 (6 bases). From germline, CDR1 is SEHNR and CDR2 FQNEAQ (reference sequence). There are 13 residues in the CDR3. The V gene lost 3 bases and the J gene lost 4 bases, with 9 bases spanning the gap. CDR3 amino acids: CASSLRGGETQYF. The CDR3 bases are TGTGCCAGCAGCTTGCGGGGAGGAGAGACCCAGTACTTC.

The rearrangement uses TRBV4-3 and TRBJ2-7; D perhaps matches TRBD1 (5 bases). V lost 0 bases and J 3 bases, leaving 12 bases between the germline ends. CDR3 length equals 15 residues. The germline gives CDR1 LGHNA, CDR2 YSLEER. The CDR3 loop reads CASSQDRASGYEQYF. The DNA of the CDR3 is TGCGCCAGCAGCCAAGACAGGGCCTCCGGCTACGAGCAGTACTTC.